The 23 T cell receptor beta chains listed next were all sequenced from one sample in a study of cytomegalovirus exposure and HLA in healthy donors. The PCR contained 60 Vbeta and 13 Jbeta primers. The assay was immunoSEQ multiplex PCR, and TCRdb's table has in-frame clones only and misses some. The repertoire holds 140,000 or so clones, with about 74% as singletons. Material for sequencing was PBMCs. Source of these receptors: a woman aged 35 to 49 in good health and CMV-seronegative.

This chain links TRBV18 with TRBJ2-1; tentatively, D is TRBD2 (6 bases). V was shortened by 3 bases and J by 7 bases, with 19 bases between the two germline ends. Per the germline V gene, CDR1 is KGHSH and CDR2 is LQKENI. The length of the CDR3 is 16 residues. Here the CDR3 reads CASSPEWASVKNEQFF. The CDR3 DNA follows: TGTGCCAGCTCACCGGAATGGGCTAGCGTTAAGAATGAGCAGTTCTTC.

The gene calls are TRBV4-1 and TRBJ2-6; 8 bases are shared with TRBD1. The J segment lost 3 bases and the V segment lost 0 bases, leaving 7 bases of the junction unmatched. The CDR3 is 18 residues long. CDR1 and CDR2 from the germline V gene are MGHRA and YSYEKL. The CDR3 sequence: CASSQDKETGDGANVLTF. The CDR3 DNA is TGCGCCAGCAGCCAAGATAAAGAGACAGGGGATGGGGCCAACGTCCTGACTTTC.

The chain has TRBV7-9 and TRBJ2-2, with TRBD2 identical over 8 bases. The germline gives CDR1 SEHNR, CDR2 FQNEAQ (reference sequence). The CDR3 is 14 residues long. The trim removed 5 bases at V and 3 bases at J, leaving 2 bases unmatched. The CDR3 sequence is CASSPGGYTGELFF. The CDR3 DNA follows: TGTGCCAGCAGCCCGGGGGGGTACACCGGGGAGCTGTTTTTT.

This clone was recorded once. This chain connects TRBV7-9 to TRBJ2-7; 7 nucleotides align to TRBD1. This CDR3 contains 12 residues. Per the germline V gene, CDR1 is SEHNR and CDR2 is FQNEAQ (reference sequence). Trimming at V came to 5 bases and at J to 5 bases, leaving 3 bases not matched to a gene. The CDR3 spells CASSRQGDEQYF. CDR3 nucleotide sequence: TGTGCCAGCAGCCGACAGGGAGACGAGCAGTACTTC.

The rearrangement uses TRBV15 and TRBJ1-2, with 8 bases aligning to TRBD1. V shed 0 bases and J 7 bases; nucleotides not matched to a gene: 10. From germline, CDR1 is LNHNV and CDR2 YYDKDF (reference sequence). The CDR3 sequence is 16 residues long. DNA of the CDR3: TGTGCCACCAGCAGAGATTTGGGCACAGGGGGTAGTGGCTACACCTTC. Translated: CATSRDLGTGGSGYTF.

This clone was counted a single time. The rearrangement joins TRBV5-1 to TRBJ2-1, with 8 bases identical to TRBD2. The CDR3 has 14 residues. The germline gives CDR1 SGHRS, CDR2 YFSETQ. After removal of 3 bases from V and 10 bases from J, the junction contained 9 bases not matched to a gene. The CDR3 DNA reads TGCGCCAGCAGCTCCGGGACTAGGGAGGGCGAGCAGTTCTTC. This translates into CASSSGTREGEQFF.

The chain joins TRBV10-2 to TRBJ2-5; weak D call: TRBD2 (6 bases). CDR3 length: 13 residues. Germline CDR1 WSHSY, CDR2 SAAADI. The V end was cut by 5 bases, the J end by 1 base, with 8 bases between. The CDR3 region has the DNA TGCGCCAGCAGTCGGGACTCCCAAGAGACCCAGTACTTC. Translating gives CASSRDSQETQYF.

Notes on this clone: Sequence at one end of the junction differs from germline and may be a read error. The sample has other DNA sequences that encode this CDR3 too. This chain connects TRBV19 to TRBJ1-2; tentatively, D is TRBD1 (6 bases). Germline V lookup: CDR1 LNHDA, CDR2 SQIVND (reference sequence). The CDR3 is made up of 13 amino acids. CDR3 residues: CASSTQGGYGYTF. The CDR3 DNA sequence: TGTGCCAGCAGTACACAGGGCGGCTATGGCTACACCTTC.

The V call is TRBV5-1, the J call TRBJ1-2, with D unresolved. The germline CDR1 and CDR2 sequences are SGHRS and YFSETQ. This CDR3 has 14 amino acids. V lost 0 bases, J lost 5 bases, and 11 bases lay in between. CDR3 amino acids: CASSLAINSYGYTF. CDR3 bases: TGCGCCAGCAGCTTGGCCATAAACAGTTATGGCTACACCTTC.

The V call is TRBV19, the J call TRBJ2-1; 10 bases agree with TRBD2. This CDR3 comprises 14 residues. The germline V gene has CDR1 LNHDA and CDR2 SQIVND (reference sequence). With V trimmed by 5 bases and J by 8 bases, 6 bases remained unmatched. As DNA, the CDR3 is TGTGCCAGTAGTGAGCCTAGCGGGAGCTATGAGCAGTTCTTC. The encoded protein is CASSEPSGSYEQFF.

This clone appeared once. CDR3 in DNA: TGTGCCACCAGCAGGCCCGGGACTCCCGTCCCTAACGAGCAGTACTTC. Its protein is CATSRPGTPVPNEQYF. This chain links TRBV15 with TRBJ2-7, with D possibly matching TRBD2 (6 bases). The CDR3 is made up of 16 amino acids. With 3 bases removed from V and 5 bases from J, the gap between germline ends came to 20 bases. Germline V lookup: CDR1 LNHNV, CDR2 YYDKDF (reference sequence).

The chain carries TRBV5-4 and TRBJ1-2; D gene ambiguous. CDR3 size: 11 residues. V was clipped by 2 bases and J by 6 bases, with 5 bases between them. Looked up from germline, CDR1 is SGHNT and CDR2 is YYREEE (reference sequence). CDR3 loop: CASSFGDGYTF. The CDR3 DNA is TGTGCCAGCAGCTTTGGAGATGGCTACACCTTC.

The chain joins TRBV4-2 to TRBJ2-7, with TRBD2 as a possible D gene (6 bases). The CDR3 totals 18 residues. V lost 1 base to trimming and J lost 3 bases, with 22 bases between them. Per the germline V gene, CDR1 is LGHNA and CDR2 is YNFKEQ. CDR3 nucleotides: TGTGCCAGCAGCCAAGCGGGCTCTGGGCTAGCGTTATACTACGAGCAGTACTTC. Encoded protein: CASSQAGSGLALYYEQYF.

The genes are TRBV29-1 and TRBJ2-5; 7 bases are shared with TRBD2. V was clipped by 5 bases and J by 11 bases; unmatched bases: 20. The CDR3 is made up of 15 amino acids. From germline, CDR1 is SQVTM and CDR2 ANQGSEA. The CDR3, as DNA: TGCAGCGTTCTTCCCCCGGCGGGAGCTGGGGCGAGGCAGTACTTC. It encodes CSVLPPAGAGARQYF.

This clone was observed a handful of times. This chain uses TRBV11-2 with TRBJ2-1; D possibly corresponds to TRBD1 (7 bases). Germline-derived CDR1 and CDR2 are SGHAT and FQNNGV. V dropped 0 bases and J dropped 6 bases, with 15 bases sitting between them. This CDR3 spans 16 amino acids. In nucleotides, the CDR3 is TGTGCCAGCAGCTTAGATTTGGAGGGGGCTGGCAATGAGCAGTTCTTC. It translates to CASSLDLEGAGNEQFF.

V usage is TRBV6-6 and J usage is TRBJ1-1; tentatively, D is TRBD1 (5 bases). This CDR3 spans 14 amino acids. Germline values: CDR1 MNHNY, CDR2 SVGAGI (reference sequence). Trimming stripped 5 bases from V and 11 bases from J, with 21 bases between. CDR3 bases: TGTGCCAGCAGTCCTCAGACTGTAAGGCGGGGCGCTTTCTTT. It yields the protein CASSPQTVRRGAFF.

V is TRBV6-5 and J is TRBJ2-3; tentatively, D is TRBD2 (6 bases). CDR1 is MNHEY, CDR2 SVGAGI, per germline. Trimming stripped 4 bases from V and 2 bases from J, with 16 bases between. This CDR3 is built from 16 residues. CDR3 in amino acids: CASSSTYREVTDTQYF. The CDR3 nucleotides are TGTGCCAGCAGTTCAACGTATAGGGAGGTCACAGATACGCAGTATTTT.

The gene calls are TRBV4-1 and TRBJ1-2; D not certain. The V gene's germline CDR1 is MGHRA and CDR2 YSYEKL. Trimming pared 0 bases from V and 2 bases from J, leaving 10 bases between. This CDR3 contains 15 residues. The CDR3 DNA reads TGCGCCAGCAGCCAAGATCTGGGCTGGAACTATGGCTACACCTTC. It yields the protein CASSQDLGWNYGYTF.

The rearrangement joins TRBV6-1 to TRBJ2-5; D unclear. The DNA end is a closer match to TRBJ2-7, so the J assignment may be wrong. CDR1 MNHNS and CDR2 SASEGT come from the germline V gene. This CDR3 has 13 amino acids. The CDR3 loop reads CASRALSSYEQYF. DNA for the CDR3: TGTGCCAGCAGGGCTCTTAGCTCCTACGAGCAGTACTTC.

The V call is TRBV15, the J call TRBJ2-2, with D perhaps TRBD1 (5 bases). The germline V gene encodes CDR1 LNHNV and CDR2 YYDKDF (reference sequence). The CDR3 is 15 residues long. Deletions cut 0 bases from V and 6 bases from J, with 11 bases between. CDR3 in amino acids: CATSRDRVGSGELFF. CDR3 nucleotide sequence: TGTGCCACCAGCAGAGACAGGGTCGGATCCGGGGAGCTGTTTTTT. Full variable domain (remainder filled in from reference TRBV15 and TRBJ2-2): DAMVIQNPRYQVTQFGKPVTLSCSQTLNHNVMYWYQQKSSQAPKLLFHYYDKDFNNEADTPDNFQSRRPNTSFCFLDIRSPGLGDTAMYLCATSRDRVGSGELFFGEGSRLTVL.

This clone came up a few times. This chain links TRBV28 with TRBJ2-1, with D perhaps TRBD2 (6 bases). The length of the CDR3 is 13 residues. Looked up from germline, CDR1 is MDHEN and CDR2 is SYDVKM. Trimming shortened V by 6 bases and J by 3 bases, and 9 bases separated the two germline ends. The CDR3, as DNA: TGTGCCAGCAGCGCTAGCGACTACAATGAGCAGTTCTTC. Encoded protein: CASSASDYNEQFF.

This clone has more than one count but fewer than ten. The chain carries TRBV4-1 and TRBJ1-2; possibly TRBD1 for D (5 bases). Per the germline V gene, CDR1 is MGHRA and CDR2 is YSYEKL. The V gene lost 2 bases and the J gene lost 2 bases, with 12 bases spanning the gap. The CDR3 is 15 amino acids. CDR3 in amino acids: CASSQSQGGNYGYTF. The CDR3 bases are TGCGCCAGCAGCCAAAGCCAGGGAGGGAACTATGGCTACACCTTC.

CDR3 protein: CASSTGGEKLFF. The DNA for the CDR3 is TGTGCCAGCAGTACCGGTGGTGAAAAACTGTTTTTT. The J gene is TRBJ1-4, the V gene TRBV2, with D unclear. Trimming took off 5 bases at V and 7 bases at J, with 8 bases between the two ends. This CDR3 is 12 amino acids long. The germline gives CDR1 SNHLY, CDR2 FYNNEI.